This TCR beta chain was sequenced in a study of PD-1 blockade in classical Hodgkin lymphoma. CDR1 and CDR2 from the germline V gene are SGHRS and YFSETQ. This CDR3 has 15 residues. Trimming took 1 base from V and 0 from J, leaving 11 bases between them. Described time point: cycle 4 day 1 (C4D1), after more than 5 weeks of nivolumab. All the patients suffered relapse after autologous stem cell transplantation, and brentuximab vedotin exposure differed. Here immunoSEQ multiplex PCR was the method, and the copy in TCRdb shows in-frame clones only, minus some. The table records tens of thousands of clones, 90% to 95% of them present only once.

The starting material was peripheral blood mononuclear cells (PBMCs), obtained before the fourth cycle of nivolumab. The TCR originated in a human donor with classical Hodgkin lymphoma. The chain links TRBV5-1 to TRBJ2-7; D gene ambiguous. The CDR3 DNA is TGCGCCAGCAGCTTGATGGCAAGCACCTCCTACGAGCAGTACTTC. Encoded protein: CASSLMASTSYEQYF. Filled out from reference TRBV5-1 and TRBJ2-7, the complete variable domain reads KAGVTQTPRYLIKTRGQQVTLSCSPISGHRSVSWYQQTPGQGLQFLFEYFSETQRNKGNFPGRFSGRQFSNSRSEMNVSTLELGDSALYLCASSLMASTSYEQYFGPGTRLTVT.